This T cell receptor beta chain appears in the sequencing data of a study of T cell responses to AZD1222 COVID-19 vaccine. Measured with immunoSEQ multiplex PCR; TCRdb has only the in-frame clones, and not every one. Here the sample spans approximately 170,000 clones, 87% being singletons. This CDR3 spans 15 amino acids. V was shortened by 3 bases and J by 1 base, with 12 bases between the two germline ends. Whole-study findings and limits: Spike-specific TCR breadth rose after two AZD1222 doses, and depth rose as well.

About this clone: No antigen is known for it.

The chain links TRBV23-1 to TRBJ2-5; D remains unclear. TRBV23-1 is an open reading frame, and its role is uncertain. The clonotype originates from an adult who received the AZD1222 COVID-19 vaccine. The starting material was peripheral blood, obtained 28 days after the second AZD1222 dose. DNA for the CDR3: TGCGCCAGCAGTCATCCCCACCCCCCCCAAGAGACCCAGTACTTC. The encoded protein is CASSHPHPPQETQYF.